The 28 T cell receptor beta chains reported below all come from one sample, sequenced in a study of blood T cell repertoires in COVID-19. Method: immunoSEQ multiplex PCR; TCRdb's copy keeps in-frame clones and lacks some. The table lists approximately 240,000 clones, under 90% of them singletons. Sample: peripheral blood. Every receptor here comes from a woman older than 75 with active or convalescent COVID-19.

The genes are TRBV28 and TRBJ2-6; D perhaps matches TRBD1 (5 bases). The CDR3 contains 13 residues. Germline-derived CDR1 and CDR2 are MDHEN and SYDVKM. V dropped 6 bases and J dropped 4 bases, with 7 bases sitting between them. The CDR3 protein is CASRGRGANVLTF. The CDR3 coding sequence is TGTGCCAGCAGGGGGCGCGGGGCCAACGTCCTGACTTTC. Complete variable domain (other parts from reference TRBV28 and TRBJ2-6): DVKVTQSSRYLVKRTGEKVFLECVQDMDHENMFWYRQDPGLGLRLIYFSYDVKMKEKGDIPEGYSVSREKKERFSLILESASTNQTSMYLCASRGRGANVLTFGAGSRLTVL.

V gene TRBV10-3 combines with J gene TRBJ2-1; 8 bases match TRBD2. This CDR3 is built from 15 residues. After removal of 6 bases from V and 10 bases from J, the junction contained 14 bases not matched to a gene. Germline CDR1 and CDR2: ENHRY and SYGVKD. CDR3 protein: CAIRGTGTREGEQFF. The CDR3 DNA reads as TGTGCCATCAGGGGGACCGGGACTAGGGAGGGGGAGCAGTTCTTC.

This clone was recorded once. This rearrangement joins TRBV2 to TRBJ2-2, with TRBD2 as a possible D gene (5 bases). The CDR3 sequence is 14 residues long. V was cut by 6 bases and J by 2 bases, with 10 bases left in between. Germline V gene data show CDR1 as SNHLY and CDR2 as FYNNEI. Here the CDR3 DNA reads TGTGCCAGCAGGGCGGACTTTAACACCGGGGAGCTGTTTTTT. Amino acids: CASRADFNTGELFF.

The V and J genes are TRBV6-4 and TRBJ2-1; 8 bases map to TRBD2. CDR3 length: 14 residues. Trimming cost V 3 bases and J 8 bases; bases outside gene matches: 6. Germline CDR1 reads MRHNA; CDR2 reads SNTAGT. DNA of the CDR3: TGTGCCAGCAGTGAACTAGCGGTTTCCCATGAGCAGTTCTTC. This sequence encodes CASSELAVSHEQFF.

The chain has TRBV28 and TRBJ2-1; 8 bases match TRBD2. CDR1 is MDHEN, CDR2 SYDVKM, per germline. CDR3 length: 17 amino acids. The V segment lost 3 bases and the J segment 0 bases; nucleotides outside the gene matches: 7. The CDR3 region has the DNA TGTGCCAGCAGTTTGACCAGCGGGGGCCGCTCCTACAATGAGCAGTTCTTC. Protein sequence: CASSLTSGGRSYNEQFF. The whole variable domain, remainder taken from reference TRBV28 and TRBJ2-1, is DVKVTQSSRYLVKRTGEKVFLECVQDMDHENMFWYRQDPGLGLRLIYFSYDVKMKEKGDIPEGYSVSREKKERFSLILESASTNQTSMYLCASSLTSGGRSYNEQFFGPGTRLTVL.

The V gene is TRBV7-3, the J gene TRBJ2-5, with TRBD2 matching over 8 bases. V lost 1 base and J lost 5; bases outside the gene matches: 6. Looked up from germline, CDR1 is SGHTA and CDR2 is FQGTGA. CDR3 length: 15 amino acids. CDR3 bases: TGTGCCAGCAGCTTAAATCCCGGGACTAGTGAGACCCAGTACTTC. Amino acid sequence: CASSLNPGTSETQYF.

This chain connects TRBV3-1 (or the pseudogene TRBV3-2) to TRBJ1-5, with D perhaps TRBD1 (5 bases). The CDR3 extends over 13 amino acids. Germline CDR1 and CDR2: LGHDT and YNNKEL (reference sequence). Trimming cost V 3 bases and J 7 bases, with 10 bases left between them. The CDR3 bases are TGTGCCAGCAGCCATCAGGGTAGCCAGCCCCAGCATTTT. Amino acid sequence: CASSHQGSQPQHF.

The chain recombines TRBV5-1 with TRBJ1-2; D is possibly TRBD1 (5 bases). Trimming cost V 4 bases and J 7 bases, with 14 bases left between them. The CDR3 spans 13 residues. In germline, CDR1 is SGHRS, CDR2 YFSETQ. CDR3 in amino acids: CASSPQGRTGYTF. The CDR3 DNA reads TGCGCCAGCAGCCCCCAGGGTCGGACTGGCTACACCTTC.

This rearrangement joins TRBV2 to TRBJ2-2, with D possibly TRBD1 on 6 matching bases. The CDR3 runs 13 residues. Germline loops: CDR1 SNHLY, CDR2 FYNNEI. The germline V and J ends were trimmed by 4 bases and 8 bases, with 11 bases remaining between them. The CDR3 sequence is CASSGTGSGELFF. Written as DNA, the CDR3 is TGTGCCAGCAGTGGAACAGGGTCGGGGGAGCTGTTTTTT.

Note on this clone: The germline gene is not matched at one end of the junction; a read error may be the cause. This chain connects TRBV7-2 to TRBJ1-2; no firm D call. Germline CDR1 SGHTA, CDR2 FQGNSA. The CDR3 runs to 14 residues. CDR3 coding DNA: TGTGCCAGCAGCCTAGCGTCCCACGGGGTTGGCTACACCTTC. As protein: CASSLASHGVGYTF.

This chain connects TRBV11-3 to TRBJ1-6; maybe TRBD1 (5 bases). Trimming pared 6 bases from V and 7 bases from J, leaving 13 bases between. CDR3 length: 14 amino acids. The germline CDR1 and CDR2 sequences are SGHNT and YENEEA. The CDR3, as DNA: TGTGCCAGCAGAAGACGGGACTTAAATTCACCCCTCCACTTT. Translated: CASRRRDLNSPLHF.

This chain joins TRBV9 and TRBJ1-1; the D gene is possibly TRBD1 (5 bases). CDR1 is SGDLS, CDR2 YYNGEE, per germline. V lost 0 bases, J lost 4 bases, and 10 bases lay in between. The CDR3 has 14 residues. The CDR3 spells CASSVGRQSTEAFF. DNA of the CDR3: TGTGCCAGCAGCGTAGGCCGACAGTCCACTGAAGCTTTCTTT.

This clone appeared a few times. The chain links TRBV6-2 or TRBV6-3 to TRBJ2-1; the D is unclear. The length of the CDR3 is 16 residues. Germline loops: CDR1 MNHEY, CDR2 SVGEGT. Trimming took off 2 bases at V and 4 bases at J, with 15 bases between the two ends. The CDR3 reads CASSYGTEGLYNEQFF. The CDR3 nucleotides read TGTGCCAGCAGTTACGGAACAGAAGGTTTATACAATGAGCAGTTCTTC.

The chain has TRBV4-3 and TRBJ2-1; 14 bases line up with TRBD2. This CDR3 contains 16 residues. Germline values: CDR1 LGHNA, CDR2 YSLEER. J gave up 9 bases and V 1 base, and 5 bases lay outside the gene matches. The CDR3 DNA reads as TGCGCCAGCAGCCAAGGACTAGCGGGAGGGCAGGGTGAGCAGTTCTTC. It translates to CASSQGLAGGQGEQFF.

Here the CDR3 DNA reads TGCGCCAGCAGCCAAGTGGGCGAGGGGGCCCGTGGAAACACCATATATTTT. Protein sequence: CASSQVGEGARGNTIYF. The V and J genes are TRBV4-1 and TRBJ1-3; the match to TRBD1 covers 7 bases. CDR3 length equals 17 residues. V lost 1 base and J lost 3; bases outside the gene matches: 9. The V gene's germline CDR1 is MGHRA and CDR2 YSYEKL.

This rearrangement joins TRBV11-2 to TRBJ1-2, with D maybe TRBD1 (5 bases). Germline values: CDR1 SGHAT, CDR2 FQNNGV. This CDR3 spans 14 amino acids. The V end was cut by 4 bases, the J end by 3 bases, with 12 bases between. The CDR3 region is CASSSDGGDYGYTF. The CDR3 DNA is TGTGCCAGCAGCTCCGATGGGGGGGACTATGGCTACACCTTC.

V gene TRBV5-6 combines with J gene TRBJ2-1, with 7 bases matching TRBD2. CDR1 is SGHDT and CDR2 is YYEEEE in the germline V gene. With 4 bases clipped from V and 4 bases from J, the junction kept 11 bases outside the gene matches. CDR3 length: 16 amino acids. The CDR3 DNA reads TGTGCCAGCAGCGGGCTAGCGGTGGATTTTTACAATGAGCAGTTCTTC. This gives the protein CASSGLAVDFYNEQFF.

This sequence joins TRBV5-5 and TRBJ2-7, with TRBD1 matching 7 bases. The ends lost 4 bases at V and 3 bases at J; junction bases unmatched: 4. CDR1 and CDR2 from the germline V gene are SGHKS and YYEKEE (reference sequence). CDR3 size: 13 residues. The CDR3 DNA is TGTGCCAGCAGCCTCCGGGACAGCTACGAGCAGTACTTC. This gives the protein CASSLRDSYEQYF.

This chain connects TRBV13 to TRBJ2-3; 13 bases map to TRBD2. Germline V gene lookup returns CDR1 PRHDT and CDR2 FYEKMQ (reference sequence). The V segment lost 2 bases and the J segment 5 bases; nucleotides outside the gene matches: 16. This CDR3 has 20 residues. For the CDR3, the DNA is TGTGCCAGCAGCTTAATTACCACTAGCGGGAGGGCCAGGGGGGGAGATACGCAGTATTTT. Protein: CASSLITTSGRARGGDTQYF.

Concerning this clone itself: This sample also contains other DNA sequences that code for the same CDR3. V gene TRBV15 combines with J gene TRBJ2-7, with unresolved D. Germline V gene data show CDR1 as LNHNV and CDR2 as YYDKDF (reference sequence). This CDR3 is built from 14 residues. V gave up 1 base and J gave up 2 bases, with 9 bases separating them. The CDR3, as DNA: TGTGCCACCAGCAGAGCAGGCCTGCCCTACGAGCAGTACTTC. Translated, it gives CATSRAGLPYEQYF. Looking up the rest from reference TRBV15 and TRBJ2-7 gives the full variable domain: DAMVIQNPRYQVTQFGKPVTLSCSQTLNHNVMYWYQQKSSQAPKLLFHYYDKDFNNEADTPDNFQSRRPNTSFCFLDIRSPGLGDTAMYLCATSRAGLPYEQYFGPGTRLTVT.

This clone was counted ten times or more. The J gene is TRBJ2-2, the V gene TRBV7-9, with D perhaps matching TRBD2 (6 bases). V dropped 0 bases and J dropped 1 base, with 9 bases sitting between them. The CDR3 loop spans 16 amino acids. Germline CDR1 and CDR2: SEHNR and FQNEAQ (reference sequence). The CDR3 loop is CASSLASGENTGELFF. The DNA of the CDR3 is TGTGCCAGCAGCTTAGCTAGCGGAGAGAACACCGGGGAGCTGTTTTTT.

This clone was observed once. J is TRBJ2-3 and V is TRBV5-4; 13 nucleotides match TRBD2. V lost 4 bases and J lost 6; bases outside the gene matches: 8. The germline CDR1 and CDR2 sequences are SGHNT and YYREEE (reference sequence). CDR3 length equals 16 residues. CDR3 protein: CASSQVLAGGRDTQYF. The DNA for the CDR3 is TGTGCCAGCAGCCAAGTACTAGCGGGGGGGCGGGATACGCAGTATTTT.

V usage is TRBV6-4 and J usage is TRBJ1-3; D is perhaps TRBD1 (6 bases). The CDR3 loop spans 17 amino acids. The V end lost 0 bases, the J end lost 5 bases, and 17 bases lay between the germline ends. Germline V gene sequence: CDR1 MRHNA, CDR2 SNTAGT. The CDR3 region is CASSDSLERGQRNTIYF. Written as DNA, the CDR3 is TGTGCCAGCAGTGACTCCCTCGAACGGGGACAAAGAAACACCATATATTTT.

V is TRBV12-3 or TRBV12-4 and J is TRBJ2-2, with D uncertain. Between the trimmed V and J ends, which lost 6 bases and 3 bases, there was a span of 5 bases. This CDR3 spans 12 amino acids. The CDR3 nucleotides are TGTGCCAGCAGCTACTACACCGGGGAGCTGTTTTTT. This sequence encodes CASSYYTGELFF.

The chain combines TRBV18 with TRBJ1-1; tentative D call: TRBD1 (6 bases). CDR1 is KGHSH and CDR2 is LQKENI in the germline V gene. Trimming took 2 bases from V and 7 from J, leaving 17 bases between them. The CDR3 spans 15 residues. Here the CDR3 DNA reads TGTGCCAGCTCACCAAATACCCCACAGGGCTATGAAGCTTTCTTT. This codes for CASSPNTPQGYEAFF.

The chain combines TRBV18 with TRBJ2-3; D perhaps matches TRBD2 (6 bases). Germline loops: CDR1 KGHSH, CDR2 LQKENI. Trimming cost V 3 bases and J 0 bases, with 7 bases left between them. The CDR3 loop spans 14 amino acids. CDR3 nucleotide sequence: TGTGCCAGCTCACCGGGGGGTAGCACAGATACGCAGTATTTT. It translates to CASSPGGSTDTQYF.

The chain employs TRBV9 and TRBJ1-2; TRBD1 might be the D (6 bases). Trimming took 4 bases from V and 3 from J, leaving 13 bases between them. Germline V gene lookup returns CDR1 SGDLS and CDR2 YYNGEE. The length of the CDR3 is 14 residues. CDR3: CASSLNTGYYGYTF. CDR3 sequence (DNA): TGTGCCAGCAGCTTAAATACAGGGTACTATGGCTACACCTTC.

This clone has a handful of counts. The chain employs TRBV30 and TRBJ1-2; possibly TRBD1 for D (5 bases). The V gene's germline CDR1 is GTSNPN and CDR2 SVGIG (reference sequence). With 2 bases removed from V and 2 bases from J, the gap between germline ends came to 9 bases. The CDR3 sequence is 13 residues long. CDR3 bases: TGTGCCTGGAGTCTCGACAGAAACTATGGCTACACCTTC. It yields the protein CAWSLDRNYGYTF. The full variable domain, its missing parts supplied by reference TRBV30 and TRBJ1-2, is SQTIHQWPATLVQPVGSPLSLECTVEGTSNPNLYWYRQAAGRGLQLLFYSVGIGQISSEVPQNLSASRPQDRQFILSSKKLLLSDSGFYLCAWSLDRNYGYTFGSGTRLTVV.